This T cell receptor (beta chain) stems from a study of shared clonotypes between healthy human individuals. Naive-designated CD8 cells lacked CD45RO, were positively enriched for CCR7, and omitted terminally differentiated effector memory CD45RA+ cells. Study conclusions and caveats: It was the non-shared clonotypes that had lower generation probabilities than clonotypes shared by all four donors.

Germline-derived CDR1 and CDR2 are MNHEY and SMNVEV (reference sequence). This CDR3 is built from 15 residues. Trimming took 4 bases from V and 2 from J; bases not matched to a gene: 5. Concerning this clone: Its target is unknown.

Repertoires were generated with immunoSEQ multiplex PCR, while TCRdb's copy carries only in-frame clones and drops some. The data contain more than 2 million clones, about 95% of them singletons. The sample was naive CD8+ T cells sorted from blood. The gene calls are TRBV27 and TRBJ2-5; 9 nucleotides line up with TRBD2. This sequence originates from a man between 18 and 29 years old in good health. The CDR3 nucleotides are TGTGCCAGCAGTTCGAGCGGGAGGATACAAGAGACCCAGTACTTC. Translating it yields CASSSSGRIQETQYF.